The clone carrying this T cell receptor (beta chain) came up a few times. The antigen remains undetermined. Using immunoSEQ multiplex PCR, the repertoire was profiled, and TCRdb retains in-frame clones only, with some absent. Seen here are about 56,000 clones, around 89% observed once, and the top ten hold approximately 4.2%. Time point reported: week 5, during vaccination. In the vaccine, a single dose held 300 ug of the mutant IDH1 20-mer peptide, along with topical imiquimod. New astrocytomas of WHO grade 3 or 4 that were IDH1-mutant and ATRX-lost were found in the donors. CDR3 length equals 13 residues. The V gene lost 4 bases and the J gene lost 1 base, with 10 bases spanning the gap. Germline V gene lookup returns CDR1 GTSNPN and CDR2 SVGIG (reference sequence). This entry is derived from a study of a mutant IDH1 vaccine in newly diagnosed glioma. Study background: Patients, over weeks 1, 3, 5, 7, 11, 15, 19 and 23, received a total of eight vaccinations. Pretreatment consisted of radiotherapy, temozolomide, or both, with most receiving both. Overall study findings and caveats: Top peripheral T cell clonotype shifts appeared unrelated to pseudoprogression.

The specimen comprised PBMCs, sampled from a glioma patient whose treatment included an IDH1 peptide vaccine. The chain recombines TRBV30 with TRBJ1-1; D may be TRBD1 (5 bases). The sequence derives from a middle-aged woman with glioma. The CDR3 region is CAWTRQTNTEAFF. The CDR3 bases are TGTGCCTGGACAAGACAGACGAACACTGAAGCTTTCTTT. Full variable domain (remainder filled in from reference TRBV30 and TRBJ1-1): SQTIHQWPATLVQPVGSPLSLECTVEGTSNPNLYWYRQAAGRGLQLLFYSVGIGQISSEVPQNLSASRPQDRQFILSSKKLLLSDSGFYLCAWTRQTNTEAFFGQGTRLTVV.